The 6 T cell receptor beta chains below were found in one sample sequenced in a study of identical twins. Via MiXCR, TCRdb re-called the 5' RACE reads, giving one row per CDR3 protein. Among about 200,000 distinct CDR3 sequences, over 9.5% were seen once, and the ten largest hold less than 12%. Source material: memory T cells sorted from blood. The origin of the receptors is a man aged 45-65 years in good health.

This clonotype has just one count. One end of the junction varies from germline; a read error may be responsible. The chain is built from TRBV25-1 and TRBJ1-6, with 8 nucleotides matching TRBD1. The CDR3 sequence is 14 residues long. Germline CDR1 and CDR2: MGHDK and SYGVNS. Here the CDR3 reads CSSRETGDNSPLHF. The CDR3 bases are TGTTCCAGCAGAGAGACAGGGGACAATTCACCCCTCCACTTT. The variable domain in full, with the rest retrieved from reference TRBV25-1 and TRBJ1-6, is EADIYQTPRYLVIGTGKKITLECSQTMGHDKMYWYQQDPGMELHLIHYSYGVNSTEKGDLSSESTVSRIRTEHFPLTLESARPSHTSQYLCSSRETGDNSPLHFGNGTRLTVT.

This clonotype showed up many times. The CDR3 region is CASSQRTGGEQFF. As DNA, the CDR3 is TGCGCCAGCAGCCAGCGGACAGGGGGCGAGCAGTTCTTC. This chain connects TRBV4-3 to TRBJ2-1; 11 bases line up with TRBD1. The CDR3 spans 13 residues. Germline V gives CDR1 LGHNA, CDR2 YSLEER. V was pared by 3 bases and J by 10 bases, with 2 bases of the junction left unmatched.

This clonotype was observed many times. In DNA, the CDR3 is TGCAGCCATAACTATGGCTACACCTTC. Encoded protein: CSHNYGYTF. The rearrangement links TRBV20-1 to TRBJ1-2; D gene uncertain. There are 9 residues in the CDR3. Per germline, CDR1 DFQATT and CDR2 SNEGSKA (reference sequence).

The chain couples TRBV4-2 to TRBJ2-7, with TRBD1 identical over 9 bases. CDR3 length: 16 amino acids. The germline V gene encodes CDR1 LGHNA and CDR2 YNFKEQ. V was clipped by 1 base and J by 1 base; unmatched bases: 5. The CDR3 DNA reads TGTGCCAGCAGCCAAGCCCTCGGGACAGGGTCCTACGAGCAGTACTTC. This codes for CASSQALGTGSYEQYF.

This clonotype was seen at least ten times. The chain has TRBV2 and TRBJ2-7; tentatively, D is TRBD2 (6 bases). This CDR3 comprises 14 residues. V was clipped by 7 bases and J by 2 bases, with 15 bases between them. CDR1 is SNHLY and CDR2 is FYNNEI in the germline V gene. CDR3 bases: TGTGCCAGCAACCCACGGAGGGGCCCCTACGAGCAGTACTTC. Encoded protein: CASNPRRGPYEQYF.

This clonotype occurred many times. This sequence joins TRBV7-2 and TRBJ2-1; TRBD1 matches 7 bases. The CDR3 runs to 14 residues. Germline CDR1 and CDR2: SGHTA and FQGNSA. V shed 4 bases and J 8 bases; nucleotides not matched to a gene: 8. In nucleotides, the CDR3 is TGTGCCAGCAGCTCCCACCCAGGGGGTTATGAGCAGTTCTTC. Protein: CASSSHPGGYEQFF. Full variable domain (remainder filled in from reference TRBV7-2 and TRBJ2-1): GAGVSQSPSNKVTEKGKDVELRCDPISGHTALYWYRQSLGQGLEFLIYFQGNSAPDKSGLPSDRFSAERTGGSVSTLTIQRTQQEDSAVYLCASSSHPGGYEQFFGPGTRLTVL.